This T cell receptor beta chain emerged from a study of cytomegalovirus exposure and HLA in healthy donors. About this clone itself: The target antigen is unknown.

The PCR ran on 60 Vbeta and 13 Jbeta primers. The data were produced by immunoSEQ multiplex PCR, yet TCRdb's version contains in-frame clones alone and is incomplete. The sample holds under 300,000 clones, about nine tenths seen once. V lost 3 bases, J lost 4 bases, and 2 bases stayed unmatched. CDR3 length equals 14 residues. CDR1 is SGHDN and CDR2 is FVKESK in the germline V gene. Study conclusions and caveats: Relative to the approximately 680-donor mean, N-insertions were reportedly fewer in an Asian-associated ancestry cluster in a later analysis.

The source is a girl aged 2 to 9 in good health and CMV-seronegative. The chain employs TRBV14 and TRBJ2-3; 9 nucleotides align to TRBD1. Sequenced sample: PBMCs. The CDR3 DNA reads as TGTGCCAGCAGCCAGGACAGGGGTGCAGATACGCAGTATTTT. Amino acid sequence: CASSQDRGADTQYF. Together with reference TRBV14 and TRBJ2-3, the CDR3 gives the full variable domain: EAGVTQFPSHSVIEKGQTVTLRCDPISGHDNLYWYRRVMGKEIKFLLHFVKESKQDESGMPNNRFLAERTGGTYSTLKVQPAELEDSGVYFCASSQDRGADTQYFGPGTRLTVL.